The 5 T cell receptor beta chains given below trace back to one sample, sequenced in a study of shared clonotypes between healthy human individuals. Cells designated naive CD8 were CD45RO-negative and were positively selected for CCR7, with terminally differentiated effector memory CD45RA+ cells excluded. Sequencing was performed with immunoSEQ multiplex PCR; in TCRdb, only in-frame clones are kept and a portion is missing. Of 550,000 to 750,000 clones listed, approximately 90% are singletons. Material: naive CD8+ T cells sorted from blood. Receptors originate from a man aged 25-45 years in good health.

The chain joins TRBV6-5 to TRBJ2-1; tentatively, D is TRBD1 (6 bases). V lost 5 bases, J lost 7 bases, and 12 bases lay in between. Per germline, CDR1 MNHEY and CDR2 SVGAGI. The CDR3 has 13 residues. CDR3 nucleotides: TGTGCCAGCAGTAAGCTACAGGGTAATGAGCAGTTCTTC. This translates into CASSKLQGNEQFF.

This sequence joins TRBV11-2 and TRBJ2-3, with D perhaps matching TRBD2 (6 bases). The CDR3 consists of 15 residues. Germline values: CDR1 SGHAT, CDR2 FQNNGV. The V gene lost 3 bases and the J gene lost 3 bases, with 13 bases spanning the gap. Written as DNA, the CDR3 is TGTGCCAGCAGCTTCCACGTAGCGGATACAGATACGCAGTATTTT. Residues: CASSFHVADTDTQYF. Variable domain in full (rest from reference TRBV11-2 and TRBJ2-3): EAGVAQSPRYKIIEKRQSVAFWCNPISGHATLYWYQQILGQGPKLLIQFQNNGVVDDSQLPKDRFSAERLKGVDSTLKIQPAKLEDSAVYLCASSFHVADTDTQYFGPGTRLTVL.

The chain carries TRBV5-4 and TRBJ1-2, with D unclear. The germline V gene encodes CDR1 SGHNT and CDR2 YYREEE (reference sequence). This CDR3 comprises 14 residues. V was trimmed by 6 bases and J by 0 bases, leaving 12 bases between them. CDR3 DNA sequence: TGTGCCAGCAACCCGAGTGGGGCTAACTATGGCTACACCTTC. Translation: CASNPSGANYGYTF. Full variable domain (remainder filled in from reference TRBV5-4 and TRBJ1-2): ETGVTQSPTHLIKTRGQQVTLRCSSQSGHNTVSWYQQALGQGPQFIFQYYREEENGRGNFPPRFSGLQFPNYSSELNVNALELDDSALYLCASNPSGANYGYTFGSGTRLTVV.

The rearrangement uses TRBV28 and TRBJ2-7, with D uncertain. This CDR3 is built from 14 residues. Germline-derived CDR1 and CDR2 are MDHEN and SYDVKM. V was pared by 7 bases and J by 2 bases, with 15 bases between. CDR3 sequence (DNA): TGTGCCAGCACCCGCACCTTAGGGACCTACGAGCAGTACTTC. This gives the protein CASTRTLGTYEQYF.

This rearrangement joins TRBV7-6 to TRBJ1-2, with 8 bases aligning to TRBD1. J was trimmed by 3 bases and V by 6 bases; bases with no gene match: 9. This CDR3 has 15 amino acids. Germline V gene lookup returns CDR1 SGHVS and CDR2 FNYEAQ. The CDR3 region has the DNA TGTGCCAGCAGTTATACACCGGGACAGGACTATGGCTACACCTTC. Its protein is CASSYTPGQDYGYTF.